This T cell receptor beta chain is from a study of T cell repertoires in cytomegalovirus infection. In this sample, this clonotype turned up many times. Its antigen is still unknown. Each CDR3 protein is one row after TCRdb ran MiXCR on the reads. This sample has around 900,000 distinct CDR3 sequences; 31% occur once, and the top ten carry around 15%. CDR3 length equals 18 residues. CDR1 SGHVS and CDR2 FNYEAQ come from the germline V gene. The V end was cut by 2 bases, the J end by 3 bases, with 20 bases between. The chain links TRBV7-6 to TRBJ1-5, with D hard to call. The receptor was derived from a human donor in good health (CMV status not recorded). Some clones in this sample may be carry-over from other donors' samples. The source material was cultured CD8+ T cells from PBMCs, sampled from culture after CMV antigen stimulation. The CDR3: CASSLSCVQKYSNQPQHF. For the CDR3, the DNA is TGTGCCAGCAGCTTATCCTGCGTACAGAAATATTCCAATCAGCCCCAGCATTTT.